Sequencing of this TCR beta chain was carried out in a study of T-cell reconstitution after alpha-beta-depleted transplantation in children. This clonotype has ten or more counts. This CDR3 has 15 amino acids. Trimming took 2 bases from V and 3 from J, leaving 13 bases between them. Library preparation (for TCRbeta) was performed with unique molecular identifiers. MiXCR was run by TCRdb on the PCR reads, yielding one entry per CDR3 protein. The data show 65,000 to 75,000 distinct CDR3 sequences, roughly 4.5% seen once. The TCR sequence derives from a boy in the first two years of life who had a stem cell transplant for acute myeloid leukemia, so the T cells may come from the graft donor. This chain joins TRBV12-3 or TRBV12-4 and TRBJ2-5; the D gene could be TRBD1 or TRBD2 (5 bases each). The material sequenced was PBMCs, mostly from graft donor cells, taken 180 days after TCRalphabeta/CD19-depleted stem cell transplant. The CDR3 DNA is TGTGCCAGCAGTTTATACCGGGACGCGGAAGAGACCCAGTACTTC. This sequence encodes CASSLYRDAEETQYF.